One and the same sample provided the 14 T cell receptor beta chains below, sequenced in a study of T-cell memory formation after mild COVID-19. TCRdb called the 5' RACE reads again in MiXCR, with one record for every CDR3 protein. Of 300,000 to 350,000 distinct CDR3 sequences in the sample, just under 20% were seen once. The sample taken for sequencing was PBMCs or a T cell subset sorted from them (not recorded which). The source of these receptors is a young man who had mild COVID-19 (a few samples of this study predate the infection). Cell type and time point are not known.

The rearrangement uses TRBV19 and TRBJ1-1; no firm D call. Trimming shortened V by 9 bases and J by 0 bases, and 14 bases separated the two germline ends. The CDR3 has 14 residues. CDR1 is LNHDA, CDR2 SQIVND, per germline (reference sequence). CDR3: CASCPRQMNTEAFF. CDR3 coding DNA: TGTGCCAGCTGCCCTCGGCAGATGAACACTGAAGCTTTCTTT.

A few counts support this clonotype. The chain carries TRBV4-2 and TRBJ2-7, with 8 positions matching TRBD1. CDR1 is LGHNA, CDR2 YNFKEQ, per germline. The CDR3 has 13 residues. Germline trimming cut 4 bases from V and 4 bases from J; bases unmatched to any gene: 3. CDR3 residues: CASSPYRGYEQYF. The CDR3 nucleotides are TGTGCCAGCAGCCCCTACAGGGGGTACGAGCAGTACTTC.

The V gene is TRBV9, the J gene TRBJ2-5; possibly TRBD2 for D (5 bases). Germline CDR1 and CDR2: SGDLS and YYNGEE. Between the trimmed V and J ends, which lost 2 bases and 7 bases, there was a span of 12 bases. The CDR3 runs 13 residues. In DNA form, the CDR3 reads TGTGCCAGCAGCGTCCTCGGGGAAAGGACCCAGTACTTC. Translated, it gives CASSVLGERTQYF.

Only a few counts were recorded for this clonotype. The chain links TRBV4-3 to TRBJ2-7; D not certain. The CDR3 is 11 amino acids. The germline V gene encodes CDR1 LGHNA and CDR2 YSLEER. V was pared by 5 bases and J by 6 bases, with 8 bases between. CDR3: CASSFSREQYV. DNA for the CDR3: TGCGCCAGCAGCTTTTCCCGCGAGCAGTACGTC.

This clonotype was found a few times. The V gene is TRBV20-1, the J gene TRBJ1-4, with a weak D call TRBD1 (6 bases). Trimming took 1 base from V and 7 from J, leaving 13 bases between them. There are 14 residues in the CDR3. CDR1 DFQATT and CDR2 SNEGSKA come from the germline V gene (reference sequence). In DNA form, the CDR3 reads TGCAGTGCTAGAGTGGGGGACACCGGTGAAAAACTGTTTTTT. Encoded protein: CSARVGDTGEKLFF.

This clonotype was counted many times. V usage is TRBV20-1 and J usage is TRBJ2-1; the match to TRBD1 covers 7 bases. The germline V gene encodes CDR1 DFQATT and CDR2 SNEGSKA (reference sequence). The CDR3 spans 16 residues. V trimming: 6 bases; J trimming: 2 bases; junction bases outside the gene matches: 13. CDR3 nucleotide sequence: TGCAGTGCCAGAAACCCTACAGGGGCCACCTACAATGAGCAGTTCTTC. Its protein product is CSARNPTGATYNEQFF.

The chain employs TRBV28 and TRBJ1-3; D is ambiguous. CDR1 and CDR2 (germline): MDHEN, SYDVKM. The CDR3 extends over 16 amino acids. Trimming shortened V by 0 bases and J by 2 bases, and 11 bases separated the two germline ends. The CDR3 region has the DNA TGTGCCAGCAGTTTATGGCACGACGGCACTGGAAACACCATATATTTT. Translated, it gives CASSLWHDGTGNTIYF. Complete variable domain (other parts from reference TRBV28 and TRBJ1-3): DVKVTQSSRYLVKRTGEKVFLECVQDMDHENMFWYRQDPGLGLRLIYFSYDVKMKEKGDIPEGYSVSREKKERFSLILESASTNQTSMYLCASSLWHDGTGNTIYFGEGSWLTVV.

This clonotype has more than one count but fewer than ten. This chain joins TRBV28 and TRBJ2-1; D remains ambiguous. Per the germline V gene, CDR1 is MDHEN and CDR2 is SYDVKM. CDR3 length: 13 amino acids. With 4 bases removed from V and 5 bases from J, the gap between germline ends came to 9 bases. The CDR3 is CASSYRIDNEQFF. CDR3 in DNA: TGTGCCAGCAGTTATCGGATCGACAATGAGCAGTTCTTC. Using reference TRBV28 and TRBJ2-1 for the parts outside the CDR3, the full variable domain is DVKVTQSSRYLVKRTGEKVFLECVQDMDHENMFWYRQDPGLGLRLIYFSYDVKMKEKGDIPEGYSVSREKKERFSLILESASTNQTSMYLCASSYRIDNEQFFGPGTRLTVL.

J is TRBJ1-2 and V is TRBV20-1, with 9 nucleotides matching TRBD1. This CDR3 region has 14 residues. V lost 5 bases, J lost 3 bases, and 7 bases stayed unmatched. CDR1 is DFQATT, CDR2 SNEGSKA, per germline (reference sequence). The CDR3 nucleotides are TGCAGTGCTTTACAGGGGGCCGGAGACTATGGCTACACCTTC. This encodes CSALQGAGDYGYTF.

In this sample, this clonotype turned up a few times. The V gene is TRBV5-1, the J gene TRBJ2-5, with TRBD2 as a possible D gene (5 bases). The CDR3 spans 16 residues. V was clipped by 4 bases and J by 2 bases, with 18 bases between them. Germline CDR1 reads SGHRS; CDR2 reads YFSETQ. As DNA, the CDR3 is TGCGCCAGCAGCCCGAACCCATCCGGGAATCAAGAGACCCAGTACTTC. This encodes CASSPNPSGNQETQYF.

In DNA, the CDR3 is TGTGCCAGCAGGGAAGCCGGGACAGGGATAGGGGGCTACACCTTC. It encodes CASREAGTGIGGYTF. The chain uses TRBV12-3 or TRBV12-4 and TRBJ1-2, with TRBD1 identical over 9 bases. V shed 6 bases and J 8 bases; nucleotides not matched to a gene: 13. This CDR3 spans 15 amino acids.

The CDR3 region has the DNA TGCAGTGCTAGAGATCTGGGGAATTACTACGAGCAGTACGTC. Translation: CSARDLGNYYEQYV. The V and J genes are TRBV20-1 and TRBJ2-7; D gene ambiguous. The CDR3 spans 14 residues. Trimming stripped 0 bases from V and 3 bases from J, with 12 bases between. Germline V lookup: CDR1 DFQATT, CDR2 SNEGSKA (reference sequence).

The rearrangement links TRBV28 to TRBJ2-1; tentatively, D is TRBD2 (5 bases). Trimming took 5 bases from V and 7 from J, leaving 15 bases between them. CDR1 is MDHEN, CDR2 SYDVKM, per germline. The CDR3 sequence is 14 residues long. For the CDR3, the DNA is TGTGCCAGCAGTCCCCTAGCTATGCGGAATGAGCAGTTCTTC. Its translation is CASSPLAMRNEQFF.

This clonotype was counted ten times or more. The chain employs TRBV18 and TRBJ2-3; D assignment may be TRBD1 or TRBD2 (5 bases each). Germline-derived CDR1 and CDR2 are KGHSH and LQKENI. The CDR3 sequence is 14 residues long. V shed 1 base and J shed 5 bases, with 10 bases lying between them. CDR3: CASSPRGAGDTQYF. The CDR3 bases are TGTGCCAGCTCACCACGAGGGGCCGGAGATACGCAGTATTTT.